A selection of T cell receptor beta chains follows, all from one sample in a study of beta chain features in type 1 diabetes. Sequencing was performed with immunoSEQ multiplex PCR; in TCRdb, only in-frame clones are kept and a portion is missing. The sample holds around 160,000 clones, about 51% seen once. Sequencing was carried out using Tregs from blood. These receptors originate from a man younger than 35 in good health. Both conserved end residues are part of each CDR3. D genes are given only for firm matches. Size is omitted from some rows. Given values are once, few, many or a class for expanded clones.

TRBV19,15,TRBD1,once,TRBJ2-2,TGTGCCAGTAGTATAGCAGGGGGCAACACCGGGGAGCTGTTTTTT,CASSIAGGNTGELFF
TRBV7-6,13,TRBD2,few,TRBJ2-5,TGTGCCAGCAGCCTAGCGGAGGGTGAGACCCAGTACTTC,CASSLAEGETQYF
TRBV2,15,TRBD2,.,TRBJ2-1,TGTGCCAGCAGGACTACTAGCGGGCGCTACAATGAGCAGTTCTTC,CASRTTSGRYNEQFF
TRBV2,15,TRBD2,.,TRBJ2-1,TGTGCCAGCAGTGAACTTAGCGGGAGAATCGATGAGCAGTTCTTC,CASSELSGRIDEQFF
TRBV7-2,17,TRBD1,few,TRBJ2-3,TGTGCCAGCAGCTTCACCGGGACAGGGGTTATCAAATATACGCAGTATTTT,CASSFTGTGVIKYTQYF
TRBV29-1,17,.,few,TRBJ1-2,TGCAGCGTTGAAAGGGGAAGGGCAGCCTTATCTAACTATGGCTACACCTTC,CSVERGRAALSNYGYTF
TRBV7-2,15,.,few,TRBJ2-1,TGTGCCAGCATCTCACAGGCGGTTTCCTACAATGAGCAGTTCTTC,CASISQAVSYNEQFF
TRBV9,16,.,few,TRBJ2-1,TGTGCCAGCAGCGTAGCTTCTAGACGGAGATACAATGAGCAGTTCTTC,CASSVASRRRYNEQFF
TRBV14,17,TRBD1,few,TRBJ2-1,TGTGCCAGCAGCCAAGATCGCGGGACAGGGTTCCCCCAATGGCAGTTCTTC,CASSQDRGTGFPQWQFF
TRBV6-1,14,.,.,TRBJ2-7,TGTGCCAGCAGTGAAGCCGTCAGGGTTTACGAGCAGTACTTC,CASSEAVRVYEQYF
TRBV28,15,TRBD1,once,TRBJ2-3,TGTGCCAGCAGGGAGGGGACAGGGGGGACAGATACGCAGTATTTT,CASREGTGGTDTQYF
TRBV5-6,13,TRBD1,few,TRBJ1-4,TGTGCCAGCAGCCGGGACAGGGATGAAAAACTGTTTTTT,CASSRDRDEKLFF
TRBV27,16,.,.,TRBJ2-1,TGTGCCAGCAGTAATCAACAGGGTTTCCCTTACAATGAGCAGTTCTTC,CASSNQQGFPYNEQFF
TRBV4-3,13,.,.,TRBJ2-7,TGCGCCAGCAGCCAAGTTCGCGGATACGAGCAGTACTTC,CASSQVRGYEQYF
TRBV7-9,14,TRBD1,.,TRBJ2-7,TGTGCCAGCAGCTTCTGGACAGGGAGCTACGAGCAGTACTTC,CASSFWTGSYEQYF
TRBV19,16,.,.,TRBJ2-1,TGTGCCAGTAGTATAGTGGGGGGAGAACTCTACAATGAGCAGTTCTTC,CASSIVGGELYNEQFF
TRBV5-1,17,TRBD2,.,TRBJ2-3,TGCGCCAGCAGCTTGGGGGGACTAGCGGCCCGCACAGATACGCAGTATTTT,CASSLGGLAARTDTQYF
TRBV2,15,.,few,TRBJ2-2,TGTGCCAGCAGTGCTCACAGTCTTAACACCGGGGAGCTGTTTTTT,CASSAHSLNTGELFF
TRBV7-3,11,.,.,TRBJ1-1,TGTGCCAGCAGTGCGGGCACTGAAGCTTTCTTT,CASSAGTEAFF
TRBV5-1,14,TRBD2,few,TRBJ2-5,TGCGCCAGCAGCCCCGGGACTAGCTACGAGACCCAGTACTTC,CASSPGTSYETQYF
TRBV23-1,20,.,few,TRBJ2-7,TGCGCCAGCAGTCAATCGATCGGTTACCCCCCCGGACTTAACGTCTACGAGCAGTACTTC,CASSQSIGYPPGLNVYEQYF
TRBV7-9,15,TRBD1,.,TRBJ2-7,TGTGCCAGCAGCTTAGCCGGGACAGGGGCCACCCGGCAGTACTTC,CASSLAGTGATRQYF
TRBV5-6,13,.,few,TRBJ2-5,TGTGCCAGCAGCTTGATTGCGGGAGAGACCCAGTACTTC,CASSLIAGETQYF
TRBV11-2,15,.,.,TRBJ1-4,TGTGCCAGCAGCAAACAGGGAGGGTATAATGAAAAACTGTTTTTT,CASSKQGGYNEKLFF
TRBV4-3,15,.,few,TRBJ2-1,TGCGCCAGCAGCCACCTAGCCTCCGAGACGTTTGAGCAGTTCTTC,CASSHLASETFEQFF
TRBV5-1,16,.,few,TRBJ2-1,TGCGCCAGCAGCTTGGTCTCGGCGGAGGGATTCAATGAGCAGTTCTTC,CASSLVSAEGFNEQFF
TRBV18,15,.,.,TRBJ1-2,TGTGCCAGCTCACCCTCCGCGGAGGCTAACTATGGCTACACCTTC,CASSPSAEANYGYTF
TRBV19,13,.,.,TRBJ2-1,TGTGCCAGTAGTATAGGAGGGGCTAGCGCGCAGTTCTTC,CASSIGGASAQFF
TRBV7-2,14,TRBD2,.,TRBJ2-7,TGTGCCAGCAGCTTGGCGGGAGATATATACGAGCAGTACTTC,CASSLAGDIYEQYF
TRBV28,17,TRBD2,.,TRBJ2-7,TGTGCCAGCAGTTCTCCAGCCGGGACTAGCGGGTCCTACGAGCAGTACTTC,CASSSPAGTSGSYEQYF
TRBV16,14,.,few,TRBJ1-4,TGTGCCAGCAGCCAAGGGAGTACTAATGAAAAACTGTTTTTT,CASSQGSTNEKLFF
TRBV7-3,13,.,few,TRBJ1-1,TGTGCCAGCAGCTTAATAACACACACTGAAGCTTTCTTT,CASSLITHTEAFF
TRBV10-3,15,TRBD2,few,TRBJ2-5,TGTGCCATCAGAACTAGCGGGAGGGGAGAAGAGACCCAGTACTTC,CAIRTSGRGEETQYF
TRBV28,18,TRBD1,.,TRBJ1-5,TGTGCCAGCAGTGTCTCCCTCGGGACAGCCCTTAGCAATCAGCCCCAGCATTTT,CASSVSLGTALSNQPQHF
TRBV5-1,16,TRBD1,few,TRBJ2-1,TGCGCCAGCAGCTTGAGGAGGGACAGGGTCTACAATGAGCAGTTCTTC,CASSLRRDRVYNEQFF
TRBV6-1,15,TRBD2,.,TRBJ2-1,TGTGCCAGCAGTCCCCGACTAGCGGGAGACAATGAGCAGTTCTTC,CASSPRLAGDNEQFF
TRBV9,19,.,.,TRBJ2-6,TGTGCCAGCAGCGTAGGGTCAGGGGAATGGAGACGTGGGGCCAACGTCCTGACTTTC,CASSVGSGEWRRGANVLTF
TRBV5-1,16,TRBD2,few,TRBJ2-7,TGCGCCAGCAGCTTGGCCGGGGTAGCGGGGGGCTACGAGCAGTACTTC,CASSLAGVAGGYEQYF
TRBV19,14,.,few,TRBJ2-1,TGTGCCAGTAAAGTTAGCGATGCTTGGGATGAGCAGTTCTTC,CASKVSDAWDEQFF
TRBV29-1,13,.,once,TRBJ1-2,TGCAGCGTTGCGGCAGGGTGGGACTATGGCTACACCTTC,CSVAAGWDYGYTF
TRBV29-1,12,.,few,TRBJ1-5,TGCAGCGTTGGGACAGAGAATCAGCCCCAGCATTTT,CSVGTENQPQHF
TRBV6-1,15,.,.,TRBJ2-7,TGTGCCAGCAGTGAACCACAAATTAAAATCTACGAGCAGTACTTC,CASSEPQIKIYEQYF
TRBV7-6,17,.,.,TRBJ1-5,TGTGCCAGCAGCCAGGGGTCGGGACATTATAGCAATCAGCCCCAGCATTTT,CASSQGSGHYSNQPQHF
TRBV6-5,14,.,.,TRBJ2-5,TGTGCCAGCAGTCCGCCCGCGGGGCGGGGGACCCAGTACTTC,CASSPPAGRGTQYF
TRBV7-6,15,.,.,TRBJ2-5,TGTGCCAGCAGCCCCTGGGTAGCGGTCCAAGAGACCCAGTACTTC,CASSPWVAVQETQYF
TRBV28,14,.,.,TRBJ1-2,TGTGCCAGCCGAGAACAGGGTTTAAACTATGGCTACACCTTC,CASREQGLNYGYTF
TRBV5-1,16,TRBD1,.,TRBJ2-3,TGCGCCAGCAGTAACCGGGACAGGCAAGGCACAGATACGCAGTATTTT,CASSNRDRQGTDTQYF
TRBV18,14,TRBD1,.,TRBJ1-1,TGTGCCAGCTCAATCCGGGACAGGGGCACTGAAGCTTTCTTT,CASSIRDRGTEAFF
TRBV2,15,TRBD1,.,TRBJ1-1,TGTGCCAGCAGGGGTCGGACAGGGGACCCTTCTGAAGCTTTCTTT,CASRGRTGDPSEAFF
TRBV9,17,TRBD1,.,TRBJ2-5,TGTGCCAGCAGCGAGGGGGACAGGATTCGGGCCCAAGAGACCCAGTACTTC,CASSEGDRIRAQETQYF
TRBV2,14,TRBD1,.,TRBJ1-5,TGTGCCAGCAGCGGGACAGGGGGCAATCAGCCCCAGCATTTT,CASSGTGGNQPQHF
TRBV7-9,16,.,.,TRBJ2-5,TGTGCCAGCAGCCGAGAAGCGGGCGGTATTCGGGAGACCCAGTACTTC,CASSREAGGIRETQYF
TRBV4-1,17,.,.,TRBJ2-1,TGCGCCAGCAGCCAAGATCCCTCGGGATCCTCCTACAATGAGCAGTTCTTC,CASSQDPSGSSYNEQFF
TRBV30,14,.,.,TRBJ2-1,TGTGCCTGGAGCCCCTTGGGAGCGGCGAAGAGGCGGTTCTTC,CAWSPLGAAKRRFF
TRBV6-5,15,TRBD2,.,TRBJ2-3,TGTGCCAGCAGTCGCGGACTAGCGGTTGGAGATACGCAGTATTTT,CASSRGLAVGDTQYF